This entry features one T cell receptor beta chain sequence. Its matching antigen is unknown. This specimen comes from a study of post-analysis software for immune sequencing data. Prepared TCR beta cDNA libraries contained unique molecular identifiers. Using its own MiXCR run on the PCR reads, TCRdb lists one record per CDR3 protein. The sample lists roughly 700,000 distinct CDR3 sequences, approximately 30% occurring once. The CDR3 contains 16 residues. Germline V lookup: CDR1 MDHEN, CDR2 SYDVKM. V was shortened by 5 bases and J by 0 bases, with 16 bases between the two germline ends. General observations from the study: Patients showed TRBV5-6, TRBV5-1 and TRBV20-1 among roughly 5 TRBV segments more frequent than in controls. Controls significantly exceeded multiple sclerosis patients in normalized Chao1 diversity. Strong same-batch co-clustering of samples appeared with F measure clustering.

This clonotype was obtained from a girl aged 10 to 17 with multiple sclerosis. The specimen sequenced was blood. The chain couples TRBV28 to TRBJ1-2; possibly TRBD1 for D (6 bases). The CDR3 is CASSAIRTEPNYGYTF. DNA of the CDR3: TGTGCCAGCAGTGCAATCCGGACAGAGCCTAACTATGGCTACACCTTC.